The clone carrying this T cell receptor (beta chain) came up many times. What it binds is not known. The data derive from a study of human T cells and chemical hapten exposure. In the study overall: Mainly, slight library volume differences in the pool made TCR yields vary.

Study findings and constraints: Against controls, expanded TCRs gave rise to significantly more large CDR3 similarity clusters. Sensitizing with DPC caused no change in TCRs above 1 in 1000 frequency.

Time point described: patch test 2, 6 weeks after DPC sensitization. The treatment was: therapeutic diphenylcyclopropenone sensitization with weekly scalp DPC. The CDR3 loop spans 13 amino acids. Germline V gene data show CDR1 as DFQATT and CDR2 as SNEGSKA (reference sequence). V was cut by 1 base and J by 4 bases, with 7 bases left in between. One entry per CDR3 protein results from TCRdb running MiXCR on the RACE reads. This table has tens of thousands of distinct CDR3 sequences, 8.5% to 9.5% appearing once. This sample comprised whole blood, obtained in connection with sensitization to the hapten diphenylcyclopropenone (DPC). The chain has TRBV20-1 and TRBJ2-2; no clear D gene. The TCR sequence derives from a man under 40 with alopecia areata. Some clones in this sample may be carry-over from other donors' samples. The chain's CDR3 is CSARVPVTGELFF. The DNA of the CDR3 is TGCAGTGCTAGAGTCCCAGTCACCGGGGAGCTGTTTTTT.